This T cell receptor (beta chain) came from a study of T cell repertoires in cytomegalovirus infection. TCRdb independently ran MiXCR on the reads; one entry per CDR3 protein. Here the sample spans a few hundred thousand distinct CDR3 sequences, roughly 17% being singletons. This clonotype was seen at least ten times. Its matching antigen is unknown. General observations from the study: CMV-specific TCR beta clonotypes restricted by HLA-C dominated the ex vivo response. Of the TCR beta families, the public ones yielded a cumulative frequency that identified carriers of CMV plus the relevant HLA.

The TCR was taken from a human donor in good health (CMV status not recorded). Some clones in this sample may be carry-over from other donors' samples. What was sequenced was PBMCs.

The CDR3 protein is CASSRGHWTQYF. CDR3 DNA: TGTGCCAGCAGCCGGGGCCACTGGACCCAGTACTTC. The chain uses TRBV6-8 and TRBJ2-5; possibly TRBD1 or TRBD2 for D (5 bases each). Trimming removed 6 bases at V and 7 bases at J, with 12 bases between. Germline V gives CDR1 MNHGY, CDR2 SAAAGT. CDR3 length: 12 amino acids.